This TCR beta chain was recovered during a study of radiotherapy plus CTLA-4 blockade in lung cancer (dated by TCRdb to the late 2010s). Notes on the research overall: Among the enrolled patients, approximately 18% had an objective response, and roughly 30% reached disease control. The research as a whole found: Increased serum interferon-beta after radiation, together with early dynamic changes in blood T cell clones, were reported to be the strongest predictors of response. TCR clones derived from tumors expanded in peripheral blood after treatment with radiotherapy and ipilimumab.

The library was prepared using the immunoSEQ multiplex PCR assay. The immuneACCESS repertoire file appears here via TCRdb, limited to in-frame rearrangements. These files lack a portion of the clones; in checked studies, under half of the deficit traces to unresolved V genes, and the cause of the others is not known. In all, the sample holds about 85,000 clones, and around 87% of those were seen once. Approximately 1.9% of the sample comes from the top ten. As to this clone: No antigen is known for it. Base qualities are not recorded, but no much larger clone differs from it by a single base.

In this study, focal radiation therapy paired with CTLA-4 blockade (ipilimumab) was tested in patients who had chemo-refractory metastatic non-small-cell lung cancer. The germline V gene specifies MGHRA as CDR1 and YSYEKL as CDR2. From V the trimming removes 2 bases and from J it removes 4 bases, while the gene matches leave 13 bases of the junction unaccounted for. The CDR3 contains 18 residues, cysteine and phenylalanine counted. The read is trimmed to its CDR3 DNA, 54 bases read in frame from base 1. In this chain, TRBV4-1 is recombined with TRBJ1-3; 8 junctional bases match TRBD1. Material: peripheral blood, obtained from a patient treated with radiotherapy plus ipilimumab. This TCR derives from a human donor with non-small cell lung cancer who had a partial response to radiotherapy plus ipilimumab. The nucleotide sequence is TGCGCCAGCAGCCAATCCTCAACGTCCGGGACAGGAGGAAACACCATATATTTT. This sequence encodes CASSQSSTSGTGGNTIYF.